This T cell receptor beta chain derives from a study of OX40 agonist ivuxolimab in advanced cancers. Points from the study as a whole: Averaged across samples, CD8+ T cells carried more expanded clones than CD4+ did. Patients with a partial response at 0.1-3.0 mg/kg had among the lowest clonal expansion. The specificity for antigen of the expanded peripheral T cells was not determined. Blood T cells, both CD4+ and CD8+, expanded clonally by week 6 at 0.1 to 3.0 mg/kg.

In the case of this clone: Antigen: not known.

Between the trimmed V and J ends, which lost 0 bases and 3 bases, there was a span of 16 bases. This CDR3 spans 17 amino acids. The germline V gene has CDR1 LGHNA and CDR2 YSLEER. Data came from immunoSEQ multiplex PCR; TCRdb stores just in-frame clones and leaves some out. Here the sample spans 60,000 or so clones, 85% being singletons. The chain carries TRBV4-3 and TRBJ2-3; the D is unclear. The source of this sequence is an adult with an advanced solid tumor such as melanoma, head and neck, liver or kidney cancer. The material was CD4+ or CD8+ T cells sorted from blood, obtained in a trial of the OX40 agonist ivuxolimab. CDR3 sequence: CASSQDRFVPSTDTQYF. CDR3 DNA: TGCGCCAGCAGCCAAGATCGGTTTGTACCCTCGACAGATACGCAGTATTTT.